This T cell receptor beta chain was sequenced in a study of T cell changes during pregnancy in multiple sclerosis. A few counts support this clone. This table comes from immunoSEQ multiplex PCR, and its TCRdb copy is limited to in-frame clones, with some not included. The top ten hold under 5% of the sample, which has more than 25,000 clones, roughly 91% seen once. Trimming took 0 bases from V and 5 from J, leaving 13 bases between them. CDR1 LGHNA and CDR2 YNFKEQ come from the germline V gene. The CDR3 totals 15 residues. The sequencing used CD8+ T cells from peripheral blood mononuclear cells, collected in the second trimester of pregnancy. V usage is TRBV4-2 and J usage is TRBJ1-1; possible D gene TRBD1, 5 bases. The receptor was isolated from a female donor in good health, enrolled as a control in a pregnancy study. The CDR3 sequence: CASSQEWGGLTEAFF. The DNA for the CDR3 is TGTGCCAGCAGCCAAGAATGGGGGGGGTTGACTGAAGCTTTCTTT.